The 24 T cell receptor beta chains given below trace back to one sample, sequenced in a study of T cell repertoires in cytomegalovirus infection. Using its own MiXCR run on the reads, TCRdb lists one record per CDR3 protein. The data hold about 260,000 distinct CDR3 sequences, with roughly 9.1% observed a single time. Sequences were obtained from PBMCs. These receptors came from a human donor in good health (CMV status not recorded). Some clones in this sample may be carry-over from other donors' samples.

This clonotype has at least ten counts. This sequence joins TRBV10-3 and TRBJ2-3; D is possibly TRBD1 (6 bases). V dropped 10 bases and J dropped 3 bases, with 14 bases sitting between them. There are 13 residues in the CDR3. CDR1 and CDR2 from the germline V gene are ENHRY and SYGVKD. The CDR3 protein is CATTQGLTDTQYF. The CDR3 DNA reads TGTGCCACAACACAGGGATTGACAGATACGCAGTATTTT.

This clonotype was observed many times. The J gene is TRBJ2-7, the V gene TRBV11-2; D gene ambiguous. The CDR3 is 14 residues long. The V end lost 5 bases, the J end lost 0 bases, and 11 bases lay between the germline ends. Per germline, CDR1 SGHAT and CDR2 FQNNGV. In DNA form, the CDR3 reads TGTGCCAGCAGCCCCGGGTCGAACTCCTACGAGCAGTACTTC. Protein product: CASSPGSNSYEQYF.

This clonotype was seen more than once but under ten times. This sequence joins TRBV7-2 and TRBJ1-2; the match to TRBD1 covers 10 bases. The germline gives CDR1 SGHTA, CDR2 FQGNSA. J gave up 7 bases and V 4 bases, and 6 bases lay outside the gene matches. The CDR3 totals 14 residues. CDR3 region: CASSSDRGRTGYTF. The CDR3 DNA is TGTGCCAGCAGCTCAGACAGGGGGCGGACTGGCTACACCTTC.

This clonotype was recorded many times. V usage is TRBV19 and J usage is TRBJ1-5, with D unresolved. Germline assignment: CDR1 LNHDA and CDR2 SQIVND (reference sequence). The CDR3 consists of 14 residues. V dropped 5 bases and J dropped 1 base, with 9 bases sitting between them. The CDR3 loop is CASSVDESNQPQHF. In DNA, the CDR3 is TGTGCCAGTAGTGTTGACGAAAGCAATCAGCCCCAGCATTTT.

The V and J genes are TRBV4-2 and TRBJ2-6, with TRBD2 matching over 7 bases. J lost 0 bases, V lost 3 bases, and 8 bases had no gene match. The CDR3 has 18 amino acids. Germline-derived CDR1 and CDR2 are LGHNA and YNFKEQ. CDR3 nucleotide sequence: TGTGCCAGCAGCCATCGCTCGCGGGAGAGCTCTGGGGCCAACGTCCTGACTTTC. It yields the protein CASSHRSRESSGANVLTF.

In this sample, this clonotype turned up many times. The CDR3 DNA sequence: TGTGCCAGCAGATCACCGGGACTAGCGGGAGAGAGCTCCTACGAGCAGTACTTC. As protein: CASRSPGLAGESSYEQYF. This sequence joins TRBV6-6 and TRBJ2-7, with TRBD2 matching 14 bases. The CDR3 runs 18 residues. Germline V lookup: CDR1 MNHNY, CDR2 SVGAGI (reference sequence). The ends lost 6 bases at V and 0 bases at J; junction bases unmatched: 10.

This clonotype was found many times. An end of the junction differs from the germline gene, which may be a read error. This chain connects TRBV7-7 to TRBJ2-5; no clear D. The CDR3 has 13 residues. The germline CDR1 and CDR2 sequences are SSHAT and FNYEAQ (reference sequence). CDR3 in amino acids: CASSRLGQETQYF. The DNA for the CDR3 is TGTGCTAGCAGCCGCCTGGGACAAGAGACCCAGTACTTC.

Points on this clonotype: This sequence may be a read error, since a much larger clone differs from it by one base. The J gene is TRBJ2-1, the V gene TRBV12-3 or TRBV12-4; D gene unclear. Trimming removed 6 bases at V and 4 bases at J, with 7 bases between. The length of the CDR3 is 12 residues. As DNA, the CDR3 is TGTGCCAGCAGCCACAAATACAATGAGCAGTTCTTC. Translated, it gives CASSHKYNEQFF.

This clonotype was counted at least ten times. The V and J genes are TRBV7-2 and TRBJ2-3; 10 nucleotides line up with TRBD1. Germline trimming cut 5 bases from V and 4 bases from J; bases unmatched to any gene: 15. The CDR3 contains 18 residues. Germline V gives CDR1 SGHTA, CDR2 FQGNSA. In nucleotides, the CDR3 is TGTGCCAGCAGCATCAAAGTGACAGGGGGCGTTGTTCCAGATACGCAGTATTTT. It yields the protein CASSIKVTGGVVPDTQYF.

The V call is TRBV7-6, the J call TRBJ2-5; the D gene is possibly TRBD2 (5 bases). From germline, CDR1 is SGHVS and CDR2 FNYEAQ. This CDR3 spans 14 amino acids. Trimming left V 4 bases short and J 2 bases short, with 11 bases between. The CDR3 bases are TGTGCCAGCAGCTCATCCCCGGGGCAAGAGACCCAGTACTTC. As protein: CASSSSPGQETQYF.

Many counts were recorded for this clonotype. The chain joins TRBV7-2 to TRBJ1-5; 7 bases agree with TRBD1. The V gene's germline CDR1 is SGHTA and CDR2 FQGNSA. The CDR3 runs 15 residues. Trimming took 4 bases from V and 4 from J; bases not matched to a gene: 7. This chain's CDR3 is CASSYRQGPNQPQHF. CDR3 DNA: TGTGCCAGCAGCTACCGACAGGGACCAAATCAGCCCCAGCATTTT.

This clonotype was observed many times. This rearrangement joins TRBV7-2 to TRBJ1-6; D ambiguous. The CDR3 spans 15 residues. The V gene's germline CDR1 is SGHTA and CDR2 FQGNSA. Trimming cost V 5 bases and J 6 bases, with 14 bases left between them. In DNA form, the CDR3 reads TGTGCCAGCAGCACAAGGCCGGGGTTTAATTCACCCCTCCACTTT. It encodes CASSTRPGFNSPLHF.

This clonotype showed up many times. The CDR3 bases are TGTGCCAGCAGCCCTACCAAAAGGACAGGGGGTTTATCTGGAAACACCATATATTTT. As protein: CASSPTKRTGGLSGNTIYF. This sequence joins TRBV28 and TRBJ1-3; 10 nucleotides match TRBD1. V lost 6 bases to trimming and J lost 1 base; unmatched junction nucleotides: 15. The V gene's germline CDR1 is MDHEN and CDR2 SYDVKM. This CDR3 has 19 amino acids.

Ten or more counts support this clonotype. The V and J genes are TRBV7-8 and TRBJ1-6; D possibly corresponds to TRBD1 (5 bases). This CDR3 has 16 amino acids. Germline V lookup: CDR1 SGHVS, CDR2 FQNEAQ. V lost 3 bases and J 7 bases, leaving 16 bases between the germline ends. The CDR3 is CASSFSGSGRNSPLHF. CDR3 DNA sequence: TGTGCCAGCAGCTTCAGTGGGTCAGGGAGAAATTCACCCCTCCACTTT.

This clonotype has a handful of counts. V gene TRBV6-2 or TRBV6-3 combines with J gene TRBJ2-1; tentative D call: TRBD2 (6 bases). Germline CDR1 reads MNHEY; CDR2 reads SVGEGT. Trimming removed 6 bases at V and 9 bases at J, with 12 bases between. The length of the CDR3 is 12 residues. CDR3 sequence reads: CASSPGVVEQFF. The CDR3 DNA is TGTGCCAGCAGCCCGGGGGTCGTTGAGCAGTTCTTC.

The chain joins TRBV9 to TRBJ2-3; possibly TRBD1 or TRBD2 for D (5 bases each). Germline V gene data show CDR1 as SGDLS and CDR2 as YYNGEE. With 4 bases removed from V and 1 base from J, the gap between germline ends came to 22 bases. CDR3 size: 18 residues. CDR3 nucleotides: TGTGCCAGCAGCTGGGGTGAGGGGCCCACAGGAGGCACAGATACGCAGTATTTT. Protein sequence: CASSWGEGPTGGTDTQYF.

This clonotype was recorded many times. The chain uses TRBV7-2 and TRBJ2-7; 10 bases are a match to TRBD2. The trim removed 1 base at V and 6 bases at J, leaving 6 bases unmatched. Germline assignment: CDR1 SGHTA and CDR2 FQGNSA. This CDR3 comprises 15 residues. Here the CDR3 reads CASSLGRLAGVEQYF. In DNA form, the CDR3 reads TGTGCCAGCAGCTTAGGGAGACTAGCGGGTGTCGAGCAGTACTTC.

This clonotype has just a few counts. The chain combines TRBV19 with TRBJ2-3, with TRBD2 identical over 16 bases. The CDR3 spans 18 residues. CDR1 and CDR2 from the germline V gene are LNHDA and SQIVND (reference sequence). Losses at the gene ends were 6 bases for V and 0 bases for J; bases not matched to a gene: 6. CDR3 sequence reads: CASRRGLAGGRSTDTQYF. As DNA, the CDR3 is TGTGCCAGTAGACGGGGACTAGCGGGGGGGCGGAGCACAGATACGCAGTATTTT.

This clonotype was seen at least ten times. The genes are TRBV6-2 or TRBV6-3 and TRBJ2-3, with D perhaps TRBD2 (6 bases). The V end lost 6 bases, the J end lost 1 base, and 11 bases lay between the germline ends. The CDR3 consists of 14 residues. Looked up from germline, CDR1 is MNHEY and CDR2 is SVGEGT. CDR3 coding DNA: TGTGCCAGCAGACCGGGACTCCGCACAGATACGCAGTATTTT. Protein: CASRPGLRTDTQYF.

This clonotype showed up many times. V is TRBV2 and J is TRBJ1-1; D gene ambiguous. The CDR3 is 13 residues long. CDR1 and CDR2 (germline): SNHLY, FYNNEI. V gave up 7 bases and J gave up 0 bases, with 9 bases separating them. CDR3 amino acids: CASMRVMNTEAFF. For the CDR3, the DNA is TGTGCCAGCATGAGGGTAATGAACACTGAAGCTTTCTTT.

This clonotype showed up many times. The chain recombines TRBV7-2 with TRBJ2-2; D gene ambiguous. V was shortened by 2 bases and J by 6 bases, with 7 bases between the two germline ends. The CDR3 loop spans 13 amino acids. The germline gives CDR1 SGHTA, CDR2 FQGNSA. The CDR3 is CASSLNPAGELFF. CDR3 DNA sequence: TGTGCCAGCAGCTTAAACCCCGCCGGGGAGCTGTTTTTT.

The CDR3 reads CASTQESYGYTF. The DNA for the CDR3 is TGTGCCAGTACACAGGAGTCCTATGGCTACACCTTC. This chain joins TRBV19 and TRBJ1-2, with D maybe TRBD1 (5 bases). The CDR3 spans 12 residues. CDR1 and CDR2 (germline): LNHDA, SQIVND (reference sequence). Trimming removed 7 bases at V and 4 bases at J, with 10 bases between. Full variable domain (remainder filled in from reference TRBV19 and TRBJ1-2): DGGITQSPKYLFRKEGQNVTLSCEQNLNHDAMYWYRQDPGQGLRLIYYSQIVNDFQKGDIAEGYSVSREKKESFPLTVTSAQKNPTAFYLCASTQESYGYTFGSGTRLTVV.

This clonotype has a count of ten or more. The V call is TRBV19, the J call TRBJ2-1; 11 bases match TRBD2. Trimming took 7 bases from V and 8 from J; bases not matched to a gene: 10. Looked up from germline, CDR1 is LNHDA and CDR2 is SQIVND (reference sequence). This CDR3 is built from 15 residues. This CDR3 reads CASNDIAGGAHEQFF. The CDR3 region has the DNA TGTGCCAGTAACGACATAGCGGGGGGGGCGCATGAGCAGTTCTTC.

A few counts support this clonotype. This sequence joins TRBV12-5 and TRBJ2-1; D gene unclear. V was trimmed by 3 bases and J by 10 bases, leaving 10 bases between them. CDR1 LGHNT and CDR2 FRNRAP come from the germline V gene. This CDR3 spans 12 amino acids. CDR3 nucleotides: TGTGCTAGTGGTTTAGAGGTAGGGGAGCAGTTCTTC. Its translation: CASGLEVGEQFF. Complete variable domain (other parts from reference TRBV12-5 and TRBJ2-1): DARVTQTPRHKVTEMGQEVTMRCQPILGHNTVFWYRQTMMQGLELLAYFRNRAPLDDSGMPKDRFSAEMPDATLATLKIQPSEPRDSAVYFCASGLEVGEQFFGPGTRLTVL.